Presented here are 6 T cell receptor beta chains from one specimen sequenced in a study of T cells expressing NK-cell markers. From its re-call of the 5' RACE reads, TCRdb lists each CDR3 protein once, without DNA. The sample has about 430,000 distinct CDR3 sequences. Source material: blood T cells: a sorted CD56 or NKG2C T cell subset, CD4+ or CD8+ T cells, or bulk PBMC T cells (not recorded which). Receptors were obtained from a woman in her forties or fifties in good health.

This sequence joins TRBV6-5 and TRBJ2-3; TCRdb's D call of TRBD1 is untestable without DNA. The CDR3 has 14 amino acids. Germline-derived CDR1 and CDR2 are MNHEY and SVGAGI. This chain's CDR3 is CASTGTGRTDTQYF.

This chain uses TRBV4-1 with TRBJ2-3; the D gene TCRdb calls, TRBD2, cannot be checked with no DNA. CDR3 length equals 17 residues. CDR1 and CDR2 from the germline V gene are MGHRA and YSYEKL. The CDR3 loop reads CASSQAGTSGRIDTQYF.

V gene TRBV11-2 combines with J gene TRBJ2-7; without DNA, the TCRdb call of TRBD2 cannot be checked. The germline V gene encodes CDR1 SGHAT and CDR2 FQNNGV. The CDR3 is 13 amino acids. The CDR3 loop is CASSPDYLYEQYF.

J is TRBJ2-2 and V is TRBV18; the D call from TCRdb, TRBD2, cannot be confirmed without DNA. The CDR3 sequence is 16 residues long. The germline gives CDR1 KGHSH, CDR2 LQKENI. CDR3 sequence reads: CASSPRGGRFSGELFF. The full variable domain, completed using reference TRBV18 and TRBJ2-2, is NAGVMQNPRHLVRRRGQEARLRCSPMKGHSHVYWYRQLPEEGLKFMVYLQKENIIDESGMPKERFSAEFPKEGPSILRIQQVVRGDSAAYFCASSPRGGRFSGELFFGEGSRLTVL.

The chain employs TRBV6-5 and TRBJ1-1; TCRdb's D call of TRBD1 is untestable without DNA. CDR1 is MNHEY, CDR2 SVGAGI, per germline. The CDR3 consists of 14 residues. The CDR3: CASSYRRAPTEAFF.

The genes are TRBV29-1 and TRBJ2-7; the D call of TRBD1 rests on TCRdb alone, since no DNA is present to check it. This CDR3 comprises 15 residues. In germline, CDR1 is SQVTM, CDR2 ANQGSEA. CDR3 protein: CSVDLGTGKSYEQYF.